Sequencing of this T cell receptor (beta chain) was carried out in a study of breast tumors, draining lymph nodes, adjacent tissues. Findings and limits, study-wide: The lymph node origin of tumor T cells was framed as consistent with a hypothesis, not demonstrated.

Germline V lookup: CDR1 LNHDA, CDR2 SQIVND (reference sequence). This CDR3 spans 17 amino acids. V gave up 3 bases and J gave up 11 bases; unmatched junction bases: 15. MiXCR was run by TCRdb on the multiplex PCR reads, yielding one entry per CDR3 protein. The sample records tens of thousands of distinct CDR3 sequences, under 45% being singletons. For this clonotype: The antigen remains undetermined. A much larger clone is a single base away; this may be a read error.

The chain joins TRBV19 to TRBJ2-4, with 11 nucleotides matching TRBD2. Sequences were obtained from breast tumor tissue. The receptor was derived from a female donor with breast cancer. Some clones in this sample may be carry-over from other donors' samples. In DNA form, the CDR3 reads TGTGCCAGTAGTATTCTCGAAACTAGCGGGAGTAGGTACGTTCAGTACTTC. It translates to CASSILETSGSRYVQYF. Filled out from reference TRBV19 and TRBJ2-4, the complete variable domain reads DGGITQSPKYLFRKEGQNVTLSCEQNLNHDAMYWYRQDPGQGLRLIYYSQIVNDFQKGDIAEGYSVSREKKESFPLTVTSAQKNPTAFYLCASSILETSGSRYVQYFGAGTRLSVL.